This T cell receptor beta chain was captured by sequencing in a study of OX40 agonist ivuxolimab in advanced cancers. Clones were sequenced by immunoSEQ multiplex PCR, and TCRdb holds only the in-frame ones, with some missing. The data show about 12,000 clones, with around 80% seen just once and around an eighth held by the top ten. The V and J ends lost 2 bases and 5 bases, in that order; junction bases with no gene match: 12. This CDR3 has 17 residues. In germline, CDR1 is MNHEY, CDR2 SMNVEV (reference sequence). This chain links TRBV27 with TRBJ2-7; 10 positions agree with TRBD1. Sequenced material: CD4+ or CD8+ T cells sorted from blood, taken in a trial of the OX40 agonist ivuxolimab. This receptor was identified in an adult with an advanced solid tumor such as melanoma, head and neck, liver or kidney cancer. Here the CDR3 reads CASSLLTDRDRGNEQYF. CDR3 in DNA: TGTGCCAGCAGTTTACTTACGGACCGGGACAGGGGTAACGAGCAGTACTTC.